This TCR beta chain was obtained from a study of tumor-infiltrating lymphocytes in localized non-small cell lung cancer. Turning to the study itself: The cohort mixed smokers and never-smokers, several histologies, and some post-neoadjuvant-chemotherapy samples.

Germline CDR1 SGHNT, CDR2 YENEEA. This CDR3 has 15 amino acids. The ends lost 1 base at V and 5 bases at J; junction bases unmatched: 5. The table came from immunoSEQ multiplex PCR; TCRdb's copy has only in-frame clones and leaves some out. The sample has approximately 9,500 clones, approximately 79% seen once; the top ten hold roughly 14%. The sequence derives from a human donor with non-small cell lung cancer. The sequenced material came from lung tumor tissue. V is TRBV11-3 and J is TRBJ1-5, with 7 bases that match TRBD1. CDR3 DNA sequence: TGTGCCAGCAGCTTAGTGACAGGGAGGGATCAGCCCCAGCATTTT. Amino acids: CASSLVTGRDQPQHF.